The 15 T cell receptor beta chains presented below share a single source sample, sequenced in a study of T cell changes during pregnancy in multiple sclerosis. The table came from immunoSEQ multiplex PCR; TCRdb's copy has only in-frame clones and leaves some out. Of more than 80,000 clones listed, roughly nine tenths were seen once; the top ten hold approximately 1.5%. The sequenced sample was peripheral blood, obtained before pregnancy. These receptors were taken from a female donor with multiple sclerosis, enrolled in a pregnancy study.

J is TRBJ2-2 and V is TRBV29-1; TRBD1 agrees at 7 bases. The junction had 5 bases not matched to a gene; V was cut back by 6 bases and J by 1 base. Germline V lookup: CDR1 SQVTM, CDR2 ANQGSEA. The length of the CDR3 is 14 residues. CDR3 sequence reads: CSVHWTGNTGELFF. The CDR3, as DNA: TGCAGCGTCCACTGGACAGGGAACACCGGGGAGCTGTTTTTT.

This chain uses TRBV7-2 with TRBJ2-7; 9 positions match TRBD1. V lost 4 bases and J lost 3; bases outside the gene matches: 10. Germline assignment: CDR1 SGHTA and CDR2 FQGNSA. CDR3 length: 16 residues. The CDR3 DNA reads TGTGCCAGCAGCTATAGGACCGGGACAGGGATCTACGAGCAGTACTTC. Amino acids: CASSYRTGTGIYEQYF. Supplemented by reference TRBV7-2 and TRBJ2-7, the full variable domain reads GAGVSQSPSNKVTEKGKDVELRCDPISGHTALYWYRQSLGQGLEFLIYFQGNSAPDKSGLPSDRFSAERTGGSVSTLTIQRTQQEDSAVYLCASSYRTGTGIYEQYFGPGTRLTVT.

This clone was picked up a small number of times. V gene TRBV11-2 combines with J gene TRBJ1-2; D not resolved. V shed 1 base and J shed 8 bases, with 8 bases lying between them. The CDR3 is made up of 12 amino acids. Germline-derived CDR1 and CDR2 are SGHAT and FQNNGV. The CDR3 spells CASSLALEGYTF. The CDR3, as DNA: TGTGCCAGCAGCTTAGCTCTGGAGGGCTACACCTTC.

V usage is TRBV19 and J usage is TRBJ1-2, with D unresolved. Per germline, CDR1 LNHDA and CDR2 SQIVND (reference sequence). With 8 bases removed from V and 8 bases from J, the gap between germline ends came to 15 bases. The CDR3 has 12 amino acids. The CDR3: CASREVPRGYTF. The CDR3 DNA follows: TGTGCCAGTCGAGAGGTGCCTCGGGGCTACACCTTC.

This chain links TRBV2 with TRBJ1-5; no firm D call. V was cut by 7 bases and J by 0 bases, with 7 bases left in between. The CDR3 totals 13 residues. Germline-derived CDR1 and CDR2 are SNHLY and FYNNEI. CDR3 nucleotide sequence: TGTGCCAGCAACTATTATAGCAATCAGCCCCAGCATTTT. It codes for CASNYYSNQPQHF. The variable domain in full, completed from reference TRBV2 and TRBJ1-5, reads EPEVTQTPSHQVTQMGQEVILRCVPISNHLYFYWYRQILGQKVEFLVSFYNNEISEKSEIFDDQFSVERPDGSNFTLKIRSTKLEDSAMYFCASNYYSNQPQHFGDGTRLSIL.

V is TRBV19 and J is TRBJ2-7; TRBD1 matches at 8 bases. V dropped 4 bases and J dropped 3; count of bases not matched to a gene: 11. The CDR3 is 16 amino acids. The germline V gene has CDR1 LNHDA and CDR2 SQIVND (reference sequence). The CDR3 here is CASSTRTGGQGYEQYF. As DNA, the CDR3 is TGTGCCAGTAGTACTCGTACCGGAGGACAGGGCTACGAGCAGTACTTC.

The chain joins TRBV7-2 to TRBJ1-2; 7 nucleotides line up with TRBD1. The CDR3 is 15 residues long. Trimming took 2 bases from V and 5 from J; bases not matched to a gene: 8. The germline V gene has CDR1 SGHTA and CDR2 FQGNSA. In DNA form, the CDR3 reads TGTGCCAGCAGCTTATCTCCGGGACAGAGTTATGGCTACACCTTC. It specifies CASSLSPGQSYGYTF.

The genes are TRBV7-9 and TRBJ2-7; 7 bases are shared with TRBD1. The germline gives CDR1 SEHNR, CDR2 FQNEAQ (reference sequence). The CDR3 totals 15 residues. With V trimmed by 7 bases and J by 1 base, 10 bases remained unmatched. The CDR3 spells CASIPRDSNSYEQYF. The CDR3 DNA reads TGTGCCAGCATCCCCCGGGACAGCAATTCCTACGAGCAGTACTTC.

This chain uses TRBV29-1 with TRBJ1-3, with no clear D. Germline values: CDR1 SQVTM, CDR2 ANQGSEA. This CDR3 has 12 amino acids. Trimming took off 2 bases at V and 2 bases at J, with 4 bases between the two ends. CDR3 protein: CSVETAGNTIYF. The DNA for the CDR3 is TGCAGCGTTGAAACAGCTGGAAACACCATATATTTT.

The chain links TRBV19 to TRBJ1-1; D unresolved. The CDR3 sequence is 15 residues long. CDR1 is LNHDA, CDR2 SQIVND, per germline (reference sequence). The germline V and J ends were trimmed by 5 bases and 0 bases, with 13 bases remaining between them. CDR3: CASSSPGTMNTEAFF. Written as DNA, the CDR3 is TGTGCCAGTAGTTCCCCGGGAACAATGAACACTGAAGCTTTCTTT. The whole variable domain, remainder taken from reference TRBV19 and TRBJ1-1, is DGGITQSPKYLFRKEGQNVTLSCEQNLNHDAMYWYRQDPGQGLRLIYYSQIVNDFQKGDIAEGYSVSREKKESFPLTVTSAQKNPTAFYLCASSSPGTMNTEAFFGQGTRLTVV.

The chain combines TRBV30 with TRBJ1-4; 7 bases fit TRBD1. Trimming at V came to 2 bases and at J to 8 bases, leaving 2 bases not matched to a gene. Germline-derived CDR1 and CDR2 are GTSNPN and SVGIG (reference sequence). This CDR3 is built from 12 residues. In nucleotides, the CDR3 is TGTGCCTGGAGTTCCAGGGGGGAAAAACTGTTTTTT. This encodes CAWSSRGEKLFF.

The chain links TRBV11-3 to TRBJ2-7; D is undetermined. Trimming took 4 bases from V and 7 from J, leaving 14 bases between them. The CDR3 spans 13 residues. The germline CDR1 and CDR2 sequences are SGHNT and YENEEA. This CDR3 is CASSSSPGTEQYF. The CDR3, as DNA: TGTGCCAGCAGCTCGTCCCCCGGTACGGAGCAGTACTTC.

With regard to this clone: Other DNA sequences in the same sample also yield this CDR3. V and J are TRBV9 and TRBJ2-1; 9 bases match TRBD2. The CDR3 totals 15 residues. With 4 bases clipped from V and 6 bases from J, the junction kept 8 bases outside the gene matches. Per the germline V gene, CDR1 is SGDLS and CDR2 is YYNGEE. In DNA, the CDR3 is TGTGCCAGCAGCCTAGACTTGCGGGGGGGCAATGAGCAGTTCTTC. Encoded protein: CASSLDLRGGNEQFF.

J is TRBJ1-6 and V is TRBV5-4; D unclear. V lost 1 base, J lost 8 bases, and 7 bases lay in between. The CDR3 extends over 13 amino acids. CDR1 and CDR2 from the germline V gene are SGHNT and YYREEE (reference sequence). CDR3 residues: CASSLTQDSPLHF. CDR3 DNA sequence: TGTGCCAGCAGCTTGACACAAGATTCACCCCTCCACTTT.

The chain couples TRBV28 to TRBJ1-4; D not certain. The CDR3 contains 12 residues. V lost 7 bases and J 0 bases, leaving 3 bases between the germline ends. Per germline, CDR1 MDHEN and CDR2 SYDVKM. The CDR3 reads CASTATNEKLFF. The CDR3 region has the DNA TGTGCCAGCACCGCAACTAATGAAAAACTGTTTTTT.